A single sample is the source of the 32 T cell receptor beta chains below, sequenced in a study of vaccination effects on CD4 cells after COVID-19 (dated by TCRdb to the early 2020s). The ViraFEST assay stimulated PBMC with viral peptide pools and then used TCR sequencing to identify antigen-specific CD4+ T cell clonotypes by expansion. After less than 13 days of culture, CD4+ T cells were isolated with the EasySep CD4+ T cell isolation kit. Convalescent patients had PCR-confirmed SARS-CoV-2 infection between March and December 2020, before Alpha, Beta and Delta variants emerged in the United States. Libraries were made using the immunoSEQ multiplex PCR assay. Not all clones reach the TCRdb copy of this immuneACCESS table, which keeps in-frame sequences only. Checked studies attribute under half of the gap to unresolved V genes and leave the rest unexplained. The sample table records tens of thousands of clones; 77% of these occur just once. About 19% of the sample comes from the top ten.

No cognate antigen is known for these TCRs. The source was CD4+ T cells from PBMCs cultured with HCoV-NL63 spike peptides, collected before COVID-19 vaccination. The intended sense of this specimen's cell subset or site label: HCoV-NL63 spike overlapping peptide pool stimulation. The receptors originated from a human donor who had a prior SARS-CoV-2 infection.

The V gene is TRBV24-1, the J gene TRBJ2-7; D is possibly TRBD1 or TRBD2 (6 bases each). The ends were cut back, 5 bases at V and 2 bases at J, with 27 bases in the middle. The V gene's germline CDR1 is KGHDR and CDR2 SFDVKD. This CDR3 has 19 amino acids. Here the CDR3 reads CATSAPQGRDGHHTYEQYF. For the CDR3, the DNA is TGTGCCACCAGTGCCCCTCAGGGGCGGGATGGACATCACACCTACGAGCAGTACTTC.

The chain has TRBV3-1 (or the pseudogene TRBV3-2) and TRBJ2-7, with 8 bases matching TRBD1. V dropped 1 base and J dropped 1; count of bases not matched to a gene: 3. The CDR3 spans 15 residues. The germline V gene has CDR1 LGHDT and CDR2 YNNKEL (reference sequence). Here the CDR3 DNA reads TGTGCCAGCAGCCAAGTCTGGACAGGGTCCTACGAGCAGTACTTC. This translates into CASSQVWTGSYEQYF.

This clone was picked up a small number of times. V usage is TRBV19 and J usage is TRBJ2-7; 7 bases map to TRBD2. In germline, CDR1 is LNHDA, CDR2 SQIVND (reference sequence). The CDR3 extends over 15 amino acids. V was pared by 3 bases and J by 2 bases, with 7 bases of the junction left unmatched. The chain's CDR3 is CASSIGASGAYEQYF. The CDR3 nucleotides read TGTGCCAGTAGTATTGGGGCTAGCGGAGCCTACGAGCAGTACTTC.

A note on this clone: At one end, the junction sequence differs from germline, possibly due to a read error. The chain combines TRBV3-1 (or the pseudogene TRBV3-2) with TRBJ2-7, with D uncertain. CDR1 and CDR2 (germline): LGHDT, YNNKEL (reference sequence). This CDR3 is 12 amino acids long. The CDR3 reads CASSQGSALTDF. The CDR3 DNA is TGTGCCAGCAGCCAAGGGAGCGCTCTTACGGACTTC.

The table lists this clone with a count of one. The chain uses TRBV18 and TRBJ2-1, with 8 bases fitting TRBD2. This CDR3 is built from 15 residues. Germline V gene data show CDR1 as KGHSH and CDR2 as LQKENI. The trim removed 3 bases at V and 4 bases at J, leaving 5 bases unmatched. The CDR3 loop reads CASSPKLAEYNEQFF. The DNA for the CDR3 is TGTGCCAGCTCACCGAAACTAGCGGAGTACAATGAGCAGTTCTTC.

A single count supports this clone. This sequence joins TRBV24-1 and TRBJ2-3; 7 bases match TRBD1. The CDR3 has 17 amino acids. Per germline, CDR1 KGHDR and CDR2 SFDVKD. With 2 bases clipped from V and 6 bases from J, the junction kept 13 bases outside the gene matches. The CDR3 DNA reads TGTGCCACCAGTGATTCCCAACCGGGACAGCTGAGGGATACGCAGTATTTT. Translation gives CATSDSQPGQLRDTQYF.

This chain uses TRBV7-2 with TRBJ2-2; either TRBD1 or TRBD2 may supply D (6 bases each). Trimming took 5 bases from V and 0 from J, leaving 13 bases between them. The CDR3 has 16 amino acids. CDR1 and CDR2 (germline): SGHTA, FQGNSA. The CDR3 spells CASSRNGGSNTGELFF. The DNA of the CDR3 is TGTGCCAGCAGCCGCAACGGGGGCTCGAACACCGGGGAGCTGTTTTTT.

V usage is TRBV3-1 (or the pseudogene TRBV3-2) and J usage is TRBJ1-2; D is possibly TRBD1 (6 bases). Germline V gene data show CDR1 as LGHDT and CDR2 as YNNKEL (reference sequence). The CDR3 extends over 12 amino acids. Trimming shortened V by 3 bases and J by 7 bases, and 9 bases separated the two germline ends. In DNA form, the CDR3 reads TGTGCCAGCAGCCAGCAGGGGACTGGCTACACCTTC. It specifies CASSQQGTGYTF.

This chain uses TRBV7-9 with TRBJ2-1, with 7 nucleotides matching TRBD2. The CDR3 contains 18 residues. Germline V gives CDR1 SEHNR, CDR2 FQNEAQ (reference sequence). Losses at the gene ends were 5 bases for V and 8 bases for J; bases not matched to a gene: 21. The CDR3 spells CASSPDFWGGPGVDEQFF. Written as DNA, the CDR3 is TGTGCCAGCAGCCCGGATTTTTGGGGAGGGCCGGGGGTCGATGAGCAGTTCTTC.

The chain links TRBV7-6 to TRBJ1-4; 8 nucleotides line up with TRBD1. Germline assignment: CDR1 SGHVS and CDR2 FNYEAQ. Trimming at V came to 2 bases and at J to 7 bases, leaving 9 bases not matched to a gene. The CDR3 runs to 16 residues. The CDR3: CASSLPGQGVGEKLFF. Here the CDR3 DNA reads TGTGCCAGCAGCTTACCTGGACAGGGAGTCGGTGAAAAACTGTTTTTT.

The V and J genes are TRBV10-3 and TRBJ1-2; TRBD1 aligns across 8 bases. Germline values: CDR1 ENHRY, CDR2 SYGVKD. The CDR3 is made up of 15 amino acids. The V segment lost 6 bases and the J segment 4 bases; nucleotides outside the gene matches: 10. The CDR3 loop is CAISNYRGEGYGYTF. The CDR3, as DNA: TGTGCCATCAGCAACTACAGGGGGGAAGGCTATGGCTACACCTTC.

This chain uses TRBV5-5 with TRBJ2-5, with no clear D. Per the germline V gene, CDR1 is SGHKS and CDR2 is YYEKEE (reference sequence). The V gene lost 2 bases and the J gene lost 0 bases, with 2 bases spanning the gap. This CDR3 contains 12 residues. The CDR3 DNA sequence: TGTGCCAGCAGCTTTGACCAAGAGACCCAGTACTTC. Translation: CASSFDQETQYF.

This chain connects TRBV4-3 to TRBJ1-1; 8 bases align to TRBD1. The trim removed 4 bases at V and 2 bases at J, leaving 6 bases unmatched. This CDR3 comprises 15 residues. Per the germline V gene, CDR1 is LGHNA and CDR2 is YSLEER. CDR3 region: CASSPEGQANTEAFF. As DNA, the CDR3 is TGCGCCAGCAGCCCCGAGGGACAGGCAAACACTGAAGCTTTCTTT.

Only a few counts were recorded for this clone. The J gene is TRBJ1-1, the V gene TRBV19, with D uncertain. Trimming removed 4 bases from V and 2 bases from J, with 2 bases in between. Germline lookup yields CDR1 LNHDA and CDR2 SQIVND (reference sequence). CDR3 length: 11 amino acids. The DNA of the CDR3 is TGTGCCAGTAGTACTAACACTGAAGCTTTCTTT. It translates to CASSTNTEAFF.

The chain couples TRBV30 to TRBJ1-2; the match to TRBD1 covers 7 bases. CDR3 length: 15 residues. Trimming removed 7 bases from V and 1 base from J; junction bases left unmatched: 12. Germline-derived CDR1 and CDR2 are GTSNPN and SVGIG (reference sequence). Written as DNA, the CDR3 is TGTGCCTTACGTTCCGGGACAGACTTTAACTATGGCTACACCTTC. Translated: CALRSGTDFNYGYTF.

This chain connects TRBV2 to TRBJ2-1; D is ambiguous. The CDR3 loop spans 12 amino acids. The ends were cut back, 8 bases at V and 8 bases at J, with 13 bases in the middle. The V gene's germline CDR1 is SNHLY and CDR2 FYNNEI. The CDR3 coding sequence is TGTGCCAGCGGGCAGGTTGGAGATGAGCAGTTCTTC. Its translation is CASGQVGDEQFF.

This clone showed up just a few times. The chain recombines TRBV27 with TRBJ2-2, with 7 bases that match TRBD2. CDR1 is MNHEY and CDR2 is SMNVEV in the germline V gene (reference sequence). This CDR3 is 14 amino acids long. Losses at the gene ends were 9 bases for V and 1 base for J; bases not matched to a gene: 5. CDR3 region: CASKRGRNTGELFF. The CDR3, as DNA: TGTGCCAGTAAGCGGGGTAGGAACACCGGGGAGCTGTTTTTT.

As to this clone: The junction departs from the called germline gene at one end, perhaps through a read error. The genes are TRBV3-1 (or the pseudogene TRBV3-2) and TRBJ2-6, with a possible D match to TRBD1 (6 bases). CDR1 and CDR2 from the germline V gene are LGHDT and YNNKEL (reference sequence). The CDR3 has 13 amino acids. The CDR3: CASSQDGTRGSIF. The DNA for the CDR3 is TGTGCCAGCAGCCAAGATGGGACAAGGGGATCCATTTTC.

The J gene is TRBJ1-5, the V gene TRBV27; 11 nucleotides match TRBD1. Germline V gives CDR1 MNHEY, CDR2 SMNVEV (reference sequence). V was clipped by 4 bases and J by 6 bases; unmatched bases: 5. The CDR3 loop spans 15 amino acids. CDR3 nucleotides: TGTGCCAGCAGTTCCGGGGACAGGGGGATTCAGCCCCAGCATTTT. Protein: CASSSGDRGIQPQHF.

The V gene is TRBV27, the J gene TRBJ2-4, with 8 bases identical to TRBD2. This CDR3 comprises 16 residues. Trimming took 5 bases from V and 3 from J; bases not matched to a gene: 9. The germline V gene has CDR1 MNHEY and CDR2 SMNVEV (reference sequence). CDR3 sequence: CASSPRGGYSKNIQYF. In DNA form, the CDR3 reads TGTGCCAGCAGTCCCCGGGGGGGGTATAGCAAAAACATTCAGTACTTC.

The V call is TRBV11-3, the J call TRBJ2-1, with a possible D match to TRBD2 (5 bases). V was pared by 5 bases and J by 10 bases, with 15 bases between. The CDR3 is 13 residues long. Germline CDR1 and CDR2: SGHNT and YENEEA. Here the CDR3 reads CASSLYRGTEQFF. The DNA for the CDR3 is TGTGCCAGCAGCCTCTATCGGGGAACCGAGCAGTTCTTC.

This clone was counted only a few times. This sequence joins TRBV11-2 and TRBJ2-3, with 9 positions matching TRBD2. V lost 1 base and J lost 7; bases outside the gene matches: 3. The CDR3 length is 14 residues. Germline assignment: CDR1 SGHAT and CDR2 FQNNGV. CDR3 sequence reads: CASSLGGGVNTQYF. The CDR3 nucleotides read TGTGCCAGCAGCTTAGGCGGGGGGGTAAATACGCAGTATTTT.

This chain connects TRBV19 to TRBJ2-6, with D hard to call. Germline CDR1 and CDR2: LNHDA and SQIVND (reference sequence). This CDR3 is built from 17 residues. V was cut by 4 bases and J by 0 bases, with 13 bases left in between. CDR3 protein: CASSTGRPHSGANVLTF. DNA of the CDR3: TGTGCCAGTAGTACCGGCAGGCCTCACTCTGGGGCCAACGTCCTGACTTTC.

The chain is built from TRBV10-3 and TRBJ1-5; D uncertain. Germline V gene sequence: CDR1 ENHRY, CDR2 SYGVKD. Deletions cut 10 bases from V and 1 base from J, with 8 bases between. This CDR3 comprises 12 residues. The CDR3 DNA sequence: TGTGCCACAAAACAGAGCAATCAGCCCCAGCATTTT. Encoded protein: CATKQSNQPQHF.

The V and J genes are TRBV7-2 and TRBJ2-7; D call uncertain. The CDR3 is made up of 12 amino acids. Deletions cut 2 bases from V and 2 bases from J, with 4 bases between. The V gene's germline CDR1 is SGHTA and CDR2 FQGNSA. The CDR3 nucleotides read TGTGCCAGCAGCTTACCCACCTACGAGCAGTACTTC. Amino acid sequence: CASSLPTYEQYF.

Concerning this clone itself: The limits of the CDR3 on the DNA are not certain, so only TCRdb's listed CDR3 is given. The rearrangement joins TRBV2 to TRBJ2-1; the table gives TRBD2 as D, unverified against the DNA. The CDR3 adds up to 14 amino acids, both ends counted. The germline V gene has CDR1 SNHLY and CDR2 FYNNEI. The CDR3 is CASSSSGWSGEQFF.

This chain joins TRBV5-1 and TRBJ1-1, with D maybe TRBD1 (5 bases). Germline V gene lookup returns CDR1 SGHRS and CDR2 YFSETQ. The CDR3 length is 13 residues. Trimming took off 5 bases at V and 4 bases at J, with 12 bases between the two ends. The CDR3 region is CASSISGITEAFF. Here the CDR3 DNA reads TGCGCCAGCAGTATCTCAGGGATCACTGAAGCTTTCTTT.

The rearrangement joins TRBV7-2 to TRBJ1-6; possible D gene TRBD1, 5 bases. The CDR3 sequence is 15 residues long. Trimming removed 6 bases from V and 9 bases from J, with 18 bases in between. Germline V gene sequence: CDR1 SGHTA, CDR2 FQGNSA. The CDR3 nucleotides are TGTGCCAGCAGTTATACCGGGACTAGTGGTTCACCCCTCCACTTT. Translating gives CASSYTGTSGSPLHF.

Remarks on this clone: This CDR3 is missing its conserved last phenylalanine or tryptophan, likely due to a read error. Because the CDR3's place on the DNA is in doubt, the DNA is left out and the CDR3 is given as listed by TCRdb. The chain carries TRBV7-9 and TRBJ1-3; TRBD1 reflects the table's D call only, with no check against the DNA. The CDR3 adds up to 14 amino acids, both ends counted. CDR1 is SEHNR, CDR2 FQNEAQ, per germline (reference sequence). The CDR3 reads CASSLRDRDSSVRS.

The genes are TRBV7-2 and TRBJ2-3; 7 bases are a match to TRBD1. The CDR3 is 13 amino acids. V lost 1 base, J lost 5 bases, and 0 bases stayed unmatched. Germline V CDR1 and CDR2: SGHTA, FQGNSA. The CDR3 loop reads CASSLDRGDTQYF. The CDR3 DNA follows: TGTGCCAGCAGCTTAGACAGGGGAGATACGCAGTATTTT.

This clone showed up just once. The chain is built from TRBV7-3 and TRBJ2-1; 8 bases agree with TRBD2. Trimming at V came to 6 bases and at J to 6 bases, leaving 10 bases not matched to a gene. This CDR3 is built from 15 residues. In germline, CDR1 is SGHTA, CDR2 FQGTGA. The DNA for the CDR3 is TGTGCCAGCAGGTCAGCGGGAGCCACTTTCAATGAGCAGTTCTTC. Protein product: CASRSAGATFNEQFF.

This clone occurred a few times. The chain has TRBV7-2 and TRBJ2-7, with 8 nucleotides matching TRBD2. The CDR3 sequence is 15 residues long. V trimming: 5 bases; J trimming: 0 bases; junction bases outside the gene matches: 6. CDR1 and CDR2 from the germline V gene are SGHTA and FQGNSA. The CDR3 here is CASSLRLASSYEQYF. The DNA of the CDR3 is TGTGCCAGCAGCCTAAGACTAGCGAGCTCCTACGAGCAGTACTTC.